One sample yielded the 26 T cell receptor beta chains listed below, sequenced in a study of T cell responses to AZD1222 COVID-19 vaccine. The assay was immunoSEQ multiplex PCR, and TCRdb's table has in-frame clones only and misses some. The sample includes 150,000 or so clones, over 90% seen only once; the top ten take about 5.1%. Sequencing used peripheral blood, obtained on day 0 of AZD1222 vaccination. The receptors were gathered from an adult in good health.

Concerning this clone itself: At one of its ends the junction is not consistent with the germline gene, which may arise from a read error. The V and J genes are TRBV29-1 and TRBJ2-5, with D perhaps TRBD1 (6 bases). CDR1 and CDR2 from the germline V gene are SQVTM and ANQGSEA. The CDR3 spans 13 residues. The chain's CDR3 is CSVEGQPQETQYF. CDR3 in DNA: TGCAGCGTCGAAGGACAGCCCCAAGAGACCCAGTACTTC.

J is TRBJ2-2 and V is TRBV16; D gene unclear. V dropped 4 bases and J dropped 3 bases, with 9 bases sitting between them. CDR1 is KGHSY and CDR2 is FQNENV in the germline V gene. The CDR3 spans 14 residues. CDR3 bases: TGTGCCAGCAGCCGCAATATATACACCGGGGAGCTGTTTTTT. This encodes CASSRNIYTGELFF. The variable domain in full, completed from reference TRBV16 and TRBJ2-2, reads GEEVAQTPKHLVRGEGQKAKLYCAPIKGHSYVFWYQQVLKNEFKFLISFQNENVFDETGMPKERFSAKCLPNSPCSLEIQATKLEDSAVYFCASSRNIYTGELFFGEGSRLTVL.

The genes are TRBV6-5 and TRBJ1-3; tentatively, D is TRBD1 (5 bases). CDR1 and CDR2 (germline): MNHEY, SVGAGI. V gave up 5 bases and J gave up 2 bases, with 13 bases separating them. The CDR3 runs to 15 residues. CDR3 amino acids: CASSRGPGTGNTIYF. The CDR3 DNA reads as TGTGCCAGCAGTCGGGGCCCAGGGACTGGAAACACCATATATTTT.

This clone was detected once. The chain combines TRBV27 with TRBJ1-3; the D gene is possibly TRBD1 (5 bases). The CDR3 is 14 amino acids. Germline V gives CDR1 MNHEY, CDR2 SMNVEV (reference sequence). Trimming removed 3 bases from V and 4 bases from J, with 10 bases in between. The CDR3 DNA follows: TGTGCCAGCAGTTTCAGGGTCCCCGGAAACACCATATATTTT. Encoded protein: CASSFRVPGNTIYF.

The chain links TRBV4-1 to TRBJ2-1; weak D call: TRBD2 (5 bases). From germline, CDR1 is MGHRA and CDR2 YSYEKL. The CDR3 sequence is 15 residues long. V was shortened by 1 base and J by 5 bases, with 12 bases between the two germline ends. The CDR3 protein is CASSQVRLRDNEQFF. CDR3 sequence (DNA): TGCGCCAGCAGCCAAGTGAGACTAAGGGACAATGAGCAGTTCTTC.

The chain couples TRBV29-1 to TRBJ1-2; tentative D call: TRBD1 (5 bases). The ends were cut back, 2 bases at V and 6 bases at J, with 16 bases in the middle. The CDR3 is 14 amino acids. Germline V CDR1 and CDR2: SQVTM, ANQGSEA. The CDR3 region has the DNA TGCAGCGTTGAAAGAGGGGCCTTCGGCGATGGCTACACCTTC. This encodes CSVERGAFGDGYTF.

This sequence joins TRBV11-2 and TRBJ1-1; D unclear. There are 14 residues in the CDR3. The germline CDR1 and CDR2 sequences are SGHAT and FQNNGV. The ends were cut back, 2 bases at V and 1 base at J, with 8 bases in the middle. The CDR3 region has the DNA TGTGCCAGCAGCTTAAAGTGGCAGAACACTGAAGCTTTCTTT. It is translated as CASSLKWQNTEAFF.

This chain connects TRBV19 to TRBJ2-6, with D possibly matching TRBD2 (7 bases). Germline V gene lookup returns CDR1 LNHDA and CDR2 SQIVND (reference sequence). With 3 bases removed from V and 0 bases from J, the gap between germline ends came to 18 bases. CDR3 length: 19 residues. The CDR3 region has the DNA TGTGCCAGTAGTATTTATAGGGGGAGGGGGAACTCTGGGGCCAACGTCCTGACTTTC. Its translation: CASSIYRGRGNSGANVLTF.

The chain employs TRBV5-1 and TRBJ2-2; no reliable D call. Between the trimmed V and J ends, which lost 0 bases and 0 bases, there was a span of 12 bases. CDR3 length equals 17 residues. Per germline, CDR1 SGHRS and CDR2 YFSETQ. In DNA, the CDR3 is TGCGCCAGCAGCTTGGACGGTTCGCTCGCGAACACCGGGGAGCTGTTTTTT. Encoded protein: CASSLDGSLANTGELFF.

This clone was seen a handful of times. The chain uses TRBV6-5 and TRBJ2-1, with 14 bases identical to TRBD2. This CDR3 spans 14 amino acids. Losses at the gene ends were 6 bases for V and 8 bases for J; bases not matched to a gene: 3. Germline CDR1 is MNHEY and CDR2 is SVGAGI. CDR3 bases: TGTGCCAGCAGAAGACTAGCGGGAGGGCATGAGCAGTTCTTC. Protein sequence: CASRRLAGGHEQFF.

The V call is TRBV27, the J call TRBJ2-1; TRBD2 agrees at 8 bases. Germline CDR1 and CDR2: MNHEY and SMNVEV (reference sequence). The CDR3 is 15 residues long. J lost 2 bases, V lost 4 bases, and 4 bases had no gene match. CDR3 sequence reads: CASSWGLGTYNEQFF. The CDR3 region has the DNA TGTGCCAGCAGTTGGGGACTAGGGACCTACAATGAGCAGTTCTTC.

As DNA, the CDR3 is TGTGCCAGCAGCTTGGGACGGCTGAACACTGAAGCTTTCTTT. Translation gives CASSLGRLNTEAFF. This chain links TRBV5-6 with TRBJ1-1; D is ambiguous. The V gene's germline CDR1 is SGHDT and CDR2 YYEEEE. The V end was cut by 0 bases, the J end by 0 bases, with 6 bases between. The CDR3 contains 14 residues.

The gene calls are TRBV28 and TRBJ1-1, with TRBD1 matching 7 bases. The V and J ends lost 6 bases and 4 bases, in that order; junction bases with no gene match: 11. CDR3 size: 15 residues. Germline values: CDR1 MDHEN, CDR2 SYDVKM. CDR3 bases: TGTGCCAGCAGCCCTACCGGGACAGTATCCACTGAAGCTTTCTTT. Its translation: CASSPTGTVSTEAFF.

The chain couples TRBV6-6 to TRBJ1-2; perhaps TRBD1 as D (5 bases). In germline, CDR1 is MNHNY, CDR2 SVGAGI (reference sequence). V lost 0 bases and J lost 7, with 18 bases in between. This CDR3 comprises 16 residues. The CDR3 here is CASSYSNGPKRGGYTF. The CDR3 DNA sequence: TGTGCCAGCAGTTACTCGAATGGGCCTAAGAGGGGTGGCTACACCTTC.

The J gene is TRBJ1-2, the V gene TRBV19; tentative D call: TRBD1 (5 bases). The V and J ends lost 4 bases and 2 bases respectively, with 11 bases between them. Germline V gives CDR1 LNHDA, CDR2 SQIVND (reference sequence). The CDR3 sequence is 14 residues long. DNA of the CDR3: TGTGCCAGTAGTACGACGCAGGGAAACTATGGCTACACCTTC. Amino acid sequence: CASSTTQGNYGYTF.

This clone has only one observation. The rearrangement uses TRBV19 and TRBJ1-1, with D perhaps TRBD1 (6 bases). Per the germline V gene, CDR1 is LNHDA and CDR2 is SQIVND (reference sequence). V lost 3 bases and J 6 bases, leaving 14 bases between the germline ends. The CDR3 has 14 amino acids. The CDR3 region has the DNA TGTGCCAGTAGTATCTATGAGGGGGGGGCTGAAGCTTTCTTT. Translation gives CASSIYEGGAEAFF.

The rearrangement uses TRBV3-1 (or the pseudogene TRBV3-2) and TRBJ2-1; 12 positions match TRBD2. Germline assignment: CDR1 LGHDT and CDR2 YNNKEL (reference sequence). Trimming cost V 5 bases and J 4 bases; bases outside gene matches: 3. The CDR3 has 15 amino acids. CDR3 protein: CASSSGLAGYNEQFF. CDR3 nucleotides: TGTGCCAGCAGCTCTGGACTAGCGGGATACAATGAGCAGTTCTTC.

The V and J genes are TRBV19 and TRBJ1-1, with 8 bases matching TRBD1. Germline CDR1 LNHDA, CDR2 SQIVND (reference sequence). The length of the CDR3 is 14 residues. The V segment lost 6 bases and the J segment 0 bases; nucleotides outside the gene matches: 3. CDR3 loop: CASRTGALNTEAFF. In nucleotides, the CDR3 is TGTGCCAGTAGGACAGGGGCTCTGAACACTGAAGCTTTCTTT.

CDR3 sequence (DNA): TGTGCCAGTAGTATAACTAGCGGATCCTACGAGCAGTACTTC. Translation gives CASSITSGSYEQYF. The V and J genes are TRBV19 and TRBJ2-7; 8 bases are shared with TRBD2. CDR3 length: 14 residues. J was trimmed by 1 base and V by 2 bases; bases with no gene match: 1. Per germline, CDR1 LNHDA and CDR2 SQIVND (reference sequence).

J is TRBJ1-2 and V is TRBV6-6; D might be TRBD1 (5 bases). The V gene's germline CDR1 is MNHNY and CDR2 SVGAGI (reference sequence). The CDR3 covers 14 residues. Between the trimmed V and J ends, which lost 8 bases and 0 bases, there was a span of 13 bases. The CDR3 nucleotides are TGTGCCAGCGGGGGGTTGCATACTAACTATGGCTACACCTTC. Protein: CASGGLHTNYGYTF.

The chain has TRBV3-1 (or the pseudogene TRBV3-2) and TRBJ2-7; no reliable D call. CDR3 length equals 13 residues. Between the trimmed V and J ends, which lost 2 bases and 2 bases, there was a span of 7 bases. Germline CDR1 reads LGHDT; CDR2 reads YNNKEL (reference sequence). The CDR3, as DNA: TGTGCCAGCAGCCAATCACACGCCTACGAGCAGTACTTC. Translating it yields CASSQSHAYEQYF.

The rearrangement links TRBV5-1 to TRBJ2-3; 9 bases align to TRBD2. The V and J ends lost 0 bases and 5 bases, in that order; junction bases with no gene match: 7. Germline V gene data show CDR1 as SGHRS and CDR2 as YFSETQ. The CDR3 is 16 residues long. The CDR3 coding sequence is TGCGCCAGCAGCTTGGCCCCAAGCGGGAGGATAGATACGCAGTATTTT. Residues: CASSLAPSGRIDTQYF.

The chain combines TRBV19 with TRBJ2-1; D is perhaps TRBD1 or TRBD2 (5 bases each). V lost 4 bases and J lost 2, with 6 bases in between. CDR3 length equals 13 residues. The germline CDR1 and CDR2 sequences are LNHDA and SQIVND (reference sequence). The CDR3 DNA reads TGTGCCAGTAGTACGGGACCCTACAATGAGCAGTTCTTC. This sequence encodes CASSTGPYNEQFF.

The V gene is TRBV11-2, the J gene TRBJ2-1; the D gene is possibly TRBD1 (6 bases). V lost 4 bases and J 6 bases, leaving 10 bases between the germline ends. The germline V gene encodes CDR1 SGHAT and CDR2 FQNNGV. This CDR3 has 13 amino acids. CDR3 coding DNA: TGTGCCAGCAGCTCCGGACAGTTCAATGAGCAGTTCTTC. This sequence encodes CASSSGQFNEQFF.

The gene calls are TRBV30 and TRBJ1-6; D is uncertain. Looked up from germline, CDR1 is GTSNPN and CDR2 is SVGIG (reference sequence). The length of the CDR3 is 14 residues. The V end lost 2 bases, the J end lost 7 bases, and 12 bases lay between the germline ends. CDR3 amino acids: CAWSRPRRNSPLHF. CDR3 nucleotides: TGTGCCTGGAGTAGGCCGAGGAGGAATTCACCCCTCCACTTT.

This sequence joins TRBV10-3 and TRBJ2-2; 8 nucleotides agree with TRBD2. V was pared by 6 bases and J by 4 bases, with 7 bases of the junction left unmatched. CDR3 size: 15 residues. Germline V gives CDR1 ENHRY, CDR2 SYGVKD. Here the CDR3 reads CAISRLAGGTGELFF. The CDR3, as DNA: TGTGCCATCAGCCGTCTAGCGGGTGGCACCGGGGAGCTGTTTTTT.